This passage covers 29 T cell receptor beta chains from one sample sequenced in a study of blood T cell repertoires in COVID-19. Clones were sequenced by immunoSEQ multiplex PCR, and TCRdb holds only the in-frame ones, with some missing. The sample lists some 130,000 clones, approximately 74% seen once, with under 2.5% in the top ten. The sample was peripheral blood. These receptors came from a woman aged 70-85 years with acute or convalescent COVID-19.

This clone was recorded only once. The chain uses TRBV2 and TRBJ2-3, with 11 nucleotides matching TRBD1. This CDR3 is built from 14 residues. Germline CDR1 reads SNHLY; CDR2 reads FYNNEI. Unmatched junction bases numbered 4, after V lost 8 bases and J lost 3 bases. This chain's CDR3 is CASGQGARTDTQYF. The CDR3 coding sequence is TGTGCCAGCGGACAGGGGGCCCGTACAGATACGCAGTATTTT.

This chain connects TRBV18 to TRBJ2-5, with 7 bases matching TRBD1. Germline assignment: CDR1 KGHSH and CDR2 LQKENI. The CDR3 sequence is 14 residues long. Unmatched junction bases numbered 9, after V lost 6 bases and J lost 5 bases. The CDR3 region is CASSETGMKETQYF. DNA of the CDR3: TGTGCCAGCTCCGAGACAGGGATGAAGGAGACCCAGTACTTC.

The V and J genes are TRBV7-3 and TRBJ2-1, with 7 bases aligning to TRBD2. The CDR3 is made up of 18 amino acids. CDR1 and CDR2 (germline): SGHTA, FQGTGA. With V trimmed by 2 bases and J by 0 bases, 10 bases remained unmatched. The CDR3 DNA reads TGTGCCAGCAGCTTATTTGGGAGGGCCTCAAGCTCCTACAATGAGCAGTTCTTC. Translating gives CASSLFGRASSSYNEQFF.

CDR3 sequence (DNA): TGTGCCAGCAGCTTACAGGCAGGGGATAGCAATCAGCCCCAGCATTTT. Its protein is CASSLQAGDSNQPQHF. V gene TRBV7-6 combines with J gene TRBJ1-5, with D tentatively TRBD1 (6 bases). The V end was cut by 2 bases, the J end by 0 bases, with 11 bases between. Germline values: CDR1 SGHVS, CDR2 FNYEAQ. This CDR3 spans 16 amino acids.

The chain has TRBV6-1 and TRBJ1-2; a weak D match, TRBD1 (6 bases). This CDR3 comprises 16 residues. V lost 2 bases, J lost 1 base, and 14 bases lay in between. CDR1 MNHNS and CDR2 SASEGT come from the germline V gene. The CDR3, as DNA: TGTGCCAGCAGTGAAACGTCGGGGGGCGTTAACTATGGCTACACCTTC. Translated: CASSETSGGVNYGYTF.

This clone came up a few times. Other DNA variants within this sample encode the same CDR3. The chain links TRBV12-3 or TRBV12-4 to TRBJ1-2; a weak D match, TRBD1 (5 bases). V was clipped by 6 bases and J by 8 bases, with 16 bases between them. The CDR3 covers 13 residues. The CDR3: CASSNQGVGGYTF. CDR3 DNA sequence: TGTGCCAGCAGCAACCAAGGGGTGGGAGGCTACACCTTC.

This sequence joins TRBV5-6 and TRBJ2-1, with 10 bases that match TRBD2. The germline gives CDR1 SGHDT, CDR2 YYEEEE. The CDR3 is made up of 14 amino acids. The junction had 8 bases not matched to a gene; V was cut back by 5 bases and J by 9 bases. CDR3 DNA: TGTGCCAGCAGTTCGGGACTAGCGATGGGTGAGCAGTTCTTC. It translates to CASSSGLAMGEQFF.

V gene TRBV6-5 combines with J gene TRBJ1-4; D not certain. Germline-derived CDR1 and CDR2 are MNHEY and SVGAGI. The V end was cut by 0 bases, the J end by 8 bases, with 10 bases between. This CDR3 contains 14 residues. CDR3 in DNA: TGTGCCAGCAGTTACTCAAACAGAAGGGAAAAACTGTTTTTT. Protein product: CASSYSNRREKLFF.

The V and J genes are TRBV23-1 and TRBJ2-4; TRBD2 aligns across 7 bases. TRBV23-1 qualifies as an ORF whose function is uncertain. The CDR3 consists of 16 residues. V shed 0 bases, J shed 6 bases, and the junction held 8 bases outside the gene matches. The CDR3 here is CASSQSVAGVRNIQYF. As DNA, the CDR3 is TGCGCCAGCAGTCAATCGGTGGCGGGAGTAAGAAACATTCAGTACTTC.

This chain joins TRBV5-8 and TRBJ1-2; D call uncertain. Germline V gives CDR1 SGHTS, CDR2 YDEGEE. With 6 bases removed from V and 0 bases from J, the gap between germline ends came to 9 bases. The CDR3 has 13 amino acids. The DNA of the CDR3 is TGTGCCAGCAAGGCCGGAGCTAACTATGGCTACACCTTC. It yields the protein CASKAGANYGYTF.

This clone was seen more than once but under ten times. This CDR3 is CASSVGGTSVDEQFF. For the CDR3, the DNA is TGTGCCAGCAGCGTAGGAGGGACTAGTGTGGATGAGCAGTTCTTC. The rearrangement uses TRBV9 and TRBJ2-1, with 8 bases identical to TRBD2. The CDR3 has 15 amino acids. Germline CDR1 and CDR2: SGDLS and YYNGEE. The V gene end was trimmed by 0 bases and the J gene end by 8 bases; junction bases not matched to a gene: 7. The full variable domain, completed using reference TRBV9 and TRBJ2-1, is DSGVTQTPKHLITATGQRVTLRCSPRSGDLSVYWYQQSLDQGLQFLIQYYNGEERAKGNILERFSAQQFPDLHSELNLSSLELGDSALYFCASSVGGTSVDEQFFGPGTRLTVL.

V is TRBV2 and J is TRBJ1-4, with 8 bases lining up with TRBD1. This CDR3 contains 15 residues. J lost 2 bases, V lost 8 bases, and 7 bases had no gene match. CDR1 SNHLY and CDR2 FYNNEI come from the germline V gene. The CDR3 DNA follows: TGTGCCAGCCTCGGACAGGGATATACTAATGAAAAACTGTTTTTT. Encoded protein: CASLGQGYTNEKLFF.

CDR3 bases: TGTGCCAGCAGGGCCGGAGCAGGGGCGGCTTCACCCCTCCACTTT. Protein: CASRAGAGAASPLHF. This rearrangement joins TRBV6-5 to TRBJ1-6; the D gene is possibly TRBD1 (6 bases). Trimming removed 6 bases from V and 9 bases from J, with 18 bases in between. The CDR3 runs 15 residues. The V gene's germline CDR1 is MNHEY and CDR2 SVGAGI.

This clone occurred a few times. The rearrangement uses TRBV2 and TRBJ1-4, with 9 nucleotides matching TRBD1. J gave up 8 bases and V 8 bases, and 3 bases lay outside the gene matches. Germline CDR1 and CDR2: SNHLY and FYNNEI. CDR3 length: 12 residues. CDR3 bases: TGTGCCAGCCGGACAGGGGAAGAAAAACTGTTTTTT. Its translation is CASRTGEEKLFF. Based on the CDR3 plus reference TRBV2 and TRBJ1-4, the full variable domain is EPEVTQTPSHQVTQMGQEVILRCVPISNHLYFYWYRQILGQKVEFLVSFYNNEISEKSEIFDDQFSVERPDGSNFTLKIRSTKLEDSAMYFCASRTGEEKLFFGSGTQLSVL.

The J gene is TRBJ2-3, the V gene TRBV7-2; the match to TRBD2 covers 13 bases. Germline values: CDR1 SGHTA, CDR2 FQGNSA. J lost 0 bases, V lost 5 bases, and 8 bases had no gene match. The CDR3 extends over 18 amino acids. The CDR3 sequence: CASSKLAGGSASTDTQYF. The CDR3 nucleotides are TGTGCCAGCAGCAAACTAGCGGGGGGGTCAGCCAGCACAGATACGCAGTATTTT.

The count of this clone is one. This chain uses TRBV9 with TRBJ2-5; TRBD2 matches 7 bases. The CDR3 loop spans 15 amino acids. J was trimmed by 4 bases and V by 0 bases; bases with no gene match: 6. Germline CDR1 is SGDLS and CDR2 is YYNGEE. The CDR3 DNA reads TGTGCCAGCAGCGTAGCGGGGGGAAATGGAGAGACCCAGTACTTC. Its translation is CASSVAGGNGETQYF. Drawing the rest from reference TRBV9 and TRBJ2-5, the complete variable domain is DSGVTQTPKHLITATGQRVTLRCSPRSGDLSVYWYQQSLDQGLQFLIQYYNGEERAKGNILERFSAQQFPDLHSELNLSSLELGDSALYFCASSVAGGNGETQYFGPGTRLLVL.

The chain employs TRBV3-1 (or the pseudogene TRBV3-2) and TRBJ2-3; 10 bases align to TRBD1. Germline V gene sequence: CDR1 LGHDT, CDR2 YNNKEL (reference sequence). With 4 bases clipped from V and 1 base from J, the junction kept 5 bases outside the gene matches. The CDR3 has 16 amino acids. CDR3 DNA: TGTGCCAGCAGCCCACAGGACAGGGGGGGCACAGATACGCAGTATTTT. Protein: CASSPQDRGGTDTQYF.

There are a few counts of this clone. The chain combines TRBV7-8 with TRBJ2-7, with D perhaps matching TRBD2 (5 bases). V was cut by 5 bases and J by 7 bases, with 12 bases left in between. Germline CDR1 is SGHVS and CDR2 is FQNEAQ. There are 12 residues in the CDR3. CDR3 bases: TGTGCCAGCAGCCCCTCGGGGAGAGAGCAGTACTTC. Protein product: CASSPSGREQYF.

In this sample, this clone turned up a few times. CDR3 sequence reads: CASSLGLGNTGELFF. The CDR3 bases are TGTGCCAGCAGCTTAGGCCTAGGGAACACCGGGGAGCTGTTTTTT. This sequence joins TRBV7-2 and TRBJ2-2, with D uncertain. This CDR3 is 15 amino acids long. CDR1 and CDR2 (germline): SGHTA, FQGNSA. V was cut by 1 base and J by 1 base, with 7 bases left in between.

This clone was found a few times. The rearrangement joins TRBV7-8 to TRBJ2-7; 7 bases fit TRBD2. CDR3 length equals 14 residues. The trim removed 5 bases at V and 5 bases at J, leaving 9 bases unmatched. CDR1 and CDR2 (germline): SGHVS, FQNEAQ. The CDR3 DNA reads TGTGCCAGCAGCCCAGCGGGGCTGGGGAACGAGCAGTACTTC. Translating it yields CASSPAGLGNEQYF.

This rearrangement joins TRBV5-1 to TRBJ1-5; 10 bases align to TRBD1. The CDR3 is made up of 17 amino acids. Trimming took 5 bases from V and 6 from J; bases not matched to a gene: 14. Per germline, CDR1 SGHRS and CDR2 YFSETQ. The CDR3 loop is CASRGWDDRGPSQPQHF. The CDR3 bases are TGCGCCAGCAGGGGGTGGGATGACAGGGGGCCGAGTCAGCCCCAGCATTTT.

The rearrangement joins TRBV6-6 to TRBJ1-5, with a possible D match to TRBD1 (5 bases). The CDR3 totals 13 residues. CDR1 and CDR2 (germline): MNHNY, SVGAGI (reference sequence). Trimming cost V 4 bases and J 7 bases, with 11 bases left between them. The CDR3 bases are TGTGCCAGCAGTTTACAGGAAAACCAGCCCCAGCATTTT. Translated, it gives CASSLQENQPQHF.

V is TRBV12-3 or TRBV12-4 and J is TRBJ1-2; maybe TRBD1 (5 bases). Trimming took 5 bases from V and 4 from J, leaving 5 bases between them. The CDR3 length is 11 residues. As DNA, the CDR3 is TGTGCCAGCAGTAGGGGCTATGGCTACACCTTC. Protein product: CASSRGYGYTF.

The rearrangement links TRBV5-1 to TRBJ2-3, with D possibly being TRBD1 (6 bases). Germline V gives CDR1 SGHRS, CDR2 YFSETQ. There are 16 residues in the CDR3. The V end was cut by 4 bases, the J end by 0 bases, with 15 bases between. The CDR3 coding sequence is TGCGCCAGCAGCGGCACAGGGTCCCTTAGCACAGATACGCAGTATTTT. It specifies CASSGTGSLSTDTQYF. Looking up the rest from reference TRBV5-1 and TRBJ2-3 gives the full variable domain: KAGVTQTPRYLIKTRGQQVTLSCSPISGHRSVSWYQQTPGQGLQFLFEYFSETQRNKGNFPGRFSGRQFSNSRSEMNVSTLELGDSALYLCASSGTGSLSTDTQYFGPGTRLTVL.

The sample holds a few counts of this clone. The chain joins TRBV11-2 to TRBJ1-2; 7 bases match TRBD1. The CDR3 spans 14 residues. The V and J ends lost 5 bases and 8 bases, in that order; junction bases with no gene match: 11. Germline V gene sequence: CDR1 SGHAT, CDR2 FQNNGV. The CDR3 protein is CASSRTPTGDGYTF. CDR3 coding DNA: TGTGCCAGCAGCCGAACACCCACAGGGGACGGCTACACCTTC.

This clone appeared once. This rearrangement joins TRBV29-1 to TRBJ2-7, with TRBD2 identical over 9 bases. This CDR3 has 15 residues. Trimming cost V 0 bases and J 5 bases; bases outside gene matches: 8. Germline V gene sequence: CDR1 SQVTM, CDR2 ANQGSEA. In DNA form, the CDR3 reads TGCAGCGTTGAAGAAGGTGTAGCGGGAGTCAACGAGCAGTACTTC. Residues: CSVEEGVAGVNEQYF.

This clone showed up just a few times. The rearrangement joins TRBV9 to TRBJ2-5; D is unresolved. V gave up 1 base and J gave up 0 bases, with 7 bases separating them. Germline lookup yields CDR1 SGDLS and CDR2 YYNGEE. The CDR3 is 14 residues long. The CDR3: CASSVSGYQETQYF. The CDR3 DNA is TGTGCCAGCAGCGTATCCGGGTACCAAGAGACCCAGTACTTC.

The rearrangement joins TRBV7-9 to TRBJ1-1, with D possibly TRBD1 on 6 matching bases. The length of the CDR3 is 15 residues. Germline lookup yields CDR1 SEHNR and CDR2 FQNEAQ (reference sequence). V gave up 4 bases and J gave up 6 bases, with 18 bases separating them. The CDR3 reads CASSSYTRQDPEAFF. CDR3 coding DNA: TGTGCCAGCAGCTCCTACACCCGACAGGACCCTGAAGCTTTCTTT.

V is TRBV3-1 (or the pseudogene TRBV3-2) and J is TRBJ2-3; 12 bases line up with TRBD2. The ends lost 6 bases at V and 1 base at J; junction bases unmatched: 8. Germline CDR1 is LGHDT and CDR2 is YNNKEL (reference sequence). The CDR3 consists of 17 residues. In nucleotides, the CDR3 is TGTGCCAGCAGTCGGAGGACTAGCGGGAAACGCACAGATACGCAGTATTTT. It encodes CASSRRTSGKRTDTQYF.